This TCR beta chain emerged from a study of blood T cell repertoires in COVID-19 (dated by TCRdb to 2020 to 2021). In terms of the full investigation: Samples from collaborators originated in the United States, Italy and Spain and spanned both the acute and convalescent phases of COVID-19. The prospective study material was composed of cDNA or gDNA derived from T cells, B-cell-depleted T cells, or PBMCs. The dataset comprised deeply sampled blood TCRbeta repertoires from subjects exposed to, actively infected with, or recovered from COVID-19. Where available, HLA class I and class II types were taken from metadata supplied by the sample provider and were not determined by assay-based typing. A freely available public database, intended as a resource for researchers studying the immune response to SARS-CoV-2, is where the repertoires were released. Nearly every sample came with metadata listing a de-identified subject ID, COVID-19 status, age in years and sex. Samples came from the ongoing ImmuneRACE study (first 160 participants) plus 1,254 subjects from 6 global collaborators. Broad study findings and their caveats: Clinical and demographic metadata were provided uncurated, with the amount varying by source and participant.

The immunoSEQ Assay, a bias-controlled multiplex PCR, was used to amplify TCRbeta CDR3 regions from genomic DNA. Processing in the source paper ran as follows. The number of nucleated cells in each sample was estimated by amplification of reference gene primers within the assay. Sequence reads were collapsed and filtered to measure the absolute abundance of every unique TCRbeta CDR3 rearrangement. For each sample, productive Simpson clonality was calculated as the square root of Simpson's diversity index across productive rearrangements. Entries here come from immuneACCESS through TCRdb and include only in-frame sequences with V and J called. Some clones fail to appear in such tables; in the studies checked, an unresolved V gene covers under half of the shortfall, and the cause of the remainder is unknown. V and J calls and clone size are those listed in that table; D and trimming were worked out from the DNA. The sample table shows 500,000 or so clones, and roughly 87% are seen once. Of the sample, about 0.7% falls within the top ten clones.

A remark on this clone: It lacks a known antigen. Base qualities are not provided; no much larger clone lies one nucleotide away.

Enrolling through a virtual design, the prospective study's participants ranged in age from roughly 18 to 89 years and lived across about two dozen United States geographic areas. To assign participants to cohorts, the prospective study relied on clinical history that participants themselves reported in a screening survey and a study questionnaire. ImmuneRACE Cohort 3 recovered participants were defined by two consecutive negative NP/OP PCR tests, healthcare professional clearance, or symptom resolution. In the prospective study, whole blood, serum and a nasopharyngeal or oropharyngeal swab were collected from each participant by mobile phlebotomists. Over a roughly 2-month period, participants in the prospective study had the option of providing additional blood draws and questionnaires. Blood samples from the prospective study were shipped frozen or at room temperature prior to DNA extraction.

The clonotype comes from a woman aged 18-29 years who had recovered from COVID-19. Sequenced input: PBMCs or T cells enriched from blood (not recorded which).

The CDR3 region: CATGEDTGELFF. The base sequence is TGTGCCACCGGGGAGGACACCGGGGAGCTGTTTTTT. This receptor chain uses TRBV15 and TRBJ2-2, with TRBD2 tentatively as D gene (6 bases match). The CDR3 holds 12 amino acids from the cysteine to the phenylalanine. Just the 36-base CDR3 DNA is kept, in frame starting at base 1. The V end loses 8 bases and the J end loses 3 bases, and a stretch of 7 bases separates them. Per the germline V gene (reference sequence), LNHNV is the CDR1 and YYDKDF is the CDR2.